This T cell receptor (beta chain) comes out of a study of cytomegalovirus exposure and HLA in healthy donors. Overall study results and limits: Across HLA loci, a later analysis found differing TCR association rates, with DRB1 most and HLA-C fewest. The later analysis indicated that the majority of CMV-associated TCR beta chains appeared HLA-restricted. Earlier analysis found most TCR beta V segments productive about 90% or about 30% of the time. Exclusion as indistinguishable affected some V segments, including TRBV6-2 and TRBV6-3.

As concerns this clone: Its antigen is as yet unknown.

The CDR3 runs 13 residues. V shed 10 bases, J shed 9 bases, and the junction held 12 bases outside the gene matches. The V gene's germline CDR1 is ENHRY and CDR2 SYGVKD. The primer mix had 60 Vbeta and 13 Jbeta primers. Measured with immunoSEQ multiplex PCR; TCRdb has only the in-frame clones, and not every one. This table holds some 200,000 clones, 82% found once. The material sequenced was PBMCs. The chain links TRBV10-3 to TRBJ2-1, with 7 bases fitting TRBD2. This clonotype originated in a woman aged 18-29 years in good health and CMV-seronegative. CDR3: CATAERDKAEQFF. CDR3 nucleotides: TGTGCCACCGCGGAGCGGGATAAGGCTGAGCAGTTCTTC.